This TCR beta chain was retrieved from a study of response to subunit inactivated influenza vaccine. Study findings and constraints: A suggestion made by the authors is that each seasonal influenza vaccination recruits few new T cells.

CDR1 and CDR2 from the germline V gene are MNHEY and SMNVEV (reference sequence). The CDR3 runs 14 residues. Remarks on this clonotype: Its target is unknown. A much more abundant neighbour one base away suggests this may be a read error.

TCRdb processed the RT-PCR reads anew with MiXCR; each CDR3 protein has one entry. The sample has 500,000 to 600,000 distinct CDR3 sequences; about an eighth are singletons. The receptor was isolated from a man aged 50 to 59 who received an inactivated influenza vaccine. Material: PBMCs from blood, obtained on the day of vaccination. The chain is built from TRBV27 and TRBJ2-7; D assignment may be TRBD1 or TRBD2 (6 bases each). The CDR3: CASSSLLLGGERYF. The CDR3 bases are TGTGCCAGCAGTTCGCTACTATTGGGGGGCGAGCGGTACTTC.